This TCR beta chain stems from a study of response to subunit inactivated influenza vaccine. Study-wide results and caveats: Authors proposed each seasonal influenza vaccination draws in few new T cells.

CDR3 size: 15 residues. The germline CDR1 and CDR2 sequences are MNHNS and SASEGT. V shed 2 bases, J shed 4 bases, and the junction held 7 bases outside the gene matches. One entry per CDR3 protein, called by TCRdb with MiXCR from the RT-PCR reads. The sample has some 600,000 distinct CDR3 sequences; less than 15% are singletons. Concerning this clonotype: Its antigen is still unknown.

The receptor's source is a man aged 45-65 years who received an inactivated influenza vaccine. The V gene is TRBV6-1, the J gene TRBJ2-7, with TRBD1 matching 8 bases. The specimen was PBMCs from blood, collected 14 to 15 days before vaccination. CDR3 nucleotides: TGTGCCAGCAGTGAATGGGACAGGAGACAGTACGAGCAGTACTTC. It yields the protein CASSEWDRRQYEQYF.